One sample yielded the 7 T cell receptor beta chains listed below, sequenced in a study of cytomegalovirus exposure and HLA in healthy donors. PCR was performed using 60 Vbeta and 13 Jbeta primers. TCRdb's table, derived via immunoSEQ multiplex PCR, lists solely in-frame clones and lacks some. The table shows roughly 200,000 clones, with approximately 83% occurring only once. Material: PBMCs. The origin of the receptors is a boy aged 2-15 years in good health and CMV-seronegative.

CDR3 in amino acids: CASSPPSGSSYNEQFF. The CDR3 DNA follows: TGTGCCAGCAGCCCGCCCAGCGGCAGCTCCTACAATGAGCAGTTCTTC. The chain uses TRBV7-9 and TRBJ2-1; maybe TRBD2 (5 bases). The CDR3 extends over 16 amino acids. V lost 5 bases, J lost 0 bases, and 14 bases lay in between. The germline V gene has CDR1 SEHNR and CDR2 FQNEAQ (reference sequence).

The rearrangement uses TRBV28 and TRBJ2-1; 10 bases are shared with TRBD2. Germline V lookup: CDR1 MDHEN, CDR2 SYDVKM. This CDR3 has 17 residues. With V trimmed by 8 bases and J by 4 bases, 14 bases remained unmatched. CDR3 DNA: TGTGCCAGCGGAGTAGGGGGTAGCGGGAGGTTTTACAATGAGCAGTTCTTC. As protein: CASGVGGSGRFYNEQFF.

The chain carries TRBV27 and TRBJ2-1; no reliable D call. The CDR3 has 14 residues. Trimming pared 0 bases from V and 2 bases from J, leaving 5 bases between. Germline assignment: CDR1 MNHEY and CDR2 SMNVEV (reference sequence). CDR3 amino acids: CASSLSGPYNEQFF. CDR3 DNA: TGTGCCAGCAGTTTATCGGGCCCCTACAATGAGCAGTTCTTC.

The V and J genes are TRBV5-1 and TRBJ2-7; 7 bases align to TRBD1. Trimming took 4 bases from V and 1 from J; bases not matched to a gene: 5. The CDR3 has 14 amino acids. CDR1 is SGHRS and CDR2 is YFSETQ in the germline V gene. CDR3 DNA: TGCGCCAGCAGCAGGGACAGCTTGTCCTACGAGCAGTACTTC. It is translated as CASSRDSLSYEQYF.

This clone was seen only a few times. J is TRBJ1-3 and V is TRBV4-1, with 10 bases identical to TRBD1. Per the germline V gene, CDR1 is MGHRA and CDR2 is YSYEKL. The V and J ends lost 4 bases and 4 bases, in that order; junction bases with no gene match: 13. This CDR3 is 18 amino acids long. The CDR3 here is CASSLPGQGFFGGNTIYF. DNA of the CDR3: TGCGCCAGCAGCCTACCGGGACAGGGGTTTTTTGGAGGAAACACCATATATTTT.

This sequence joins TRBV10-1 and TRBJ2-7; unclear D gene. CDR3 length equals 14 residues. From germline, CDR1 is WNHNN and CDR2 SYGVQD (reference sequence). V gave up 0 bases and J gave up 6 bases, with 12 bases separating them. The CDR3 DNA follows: TGCGCCAGCAGTGAGTCCCGCGTCTCCCGCGAGCAGTACTTC. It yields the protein CASSESRVSREQYF.

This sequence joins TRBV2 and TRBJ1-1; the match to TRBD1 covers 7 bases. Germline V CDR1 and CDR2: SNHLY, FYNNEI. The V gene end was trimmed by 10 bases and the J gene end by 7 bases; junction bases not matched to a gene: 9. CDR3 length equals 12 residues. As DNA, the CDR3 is TGTGCCATCAGGAGGGGGCAGGGTGAAGCTTTCTTT. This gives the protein CAIRRGQGEAFF.